This T cell receptor (beta chain) was sequenced for a study of T-cell memory formation after mild COVID-19 (dated by TCRdb to about 2021). Turning to the overall study: TCR sequence clusters from the two donors were largely donor specific. Longitudinal TCRalpha and TCRbeta repertoire sequencing tracked T-cell clones expanding and contracting after mild COVID-19 in a couple of donors. The cohort comprised two young, previously healthy adult volunteers, one female and one male. What the authors observed across the whole study: The second-wave clones that peaked on day 37 were not confirmed to be SARS-CoV-2 specific. Contracting CD4+ clones were located mainly in the CM and EM memory subsets, whereas CD8+ clones were found to be enriched in EMRA. The study included only a couple of mild cases, and larger cohorts that include severe cases with pre-infection samples were judged to be necessary. From day 15 to 85, contracting clones showed balanced CD4/CD8 phenotypes, whereas a second wave of clones that expanded from day 15 to 37 leaned towards CD4+. Some responding clones were found in pre-infection memory, which suggests that pre-existing cross-reactive memory T cells took part in the SARS-CoV-2 response.

The listed sequencing device is Illumina NovaSeq 6000. TCRalpha and TCRbeta cDNA libraries were built by 5'RACE with constant-segment primers, adding sample barcodes and unique molecular identifiers. Trizol reagent was used to extract RNA from every sample. The libraries were amplified in two PCR steps, and the second step added a second sample barcode and Illumina TruSeq adapters. Sequencing of the libraries was done on an Illumina NovaSeq, producing 2 x 150 bp paired-end reads. The original methods were these. Reads were demultiplexed and collapsed into UMI-guided consensus sequences with migec v1.2.7. With mixcr v2.1.11, UMI consensuses were aligned to TRA and TRB V and J templates and assembled into clonotypes. Clonotypes were classified as expanded or contracted when called significant by both edgeR and NoisET, with noise models trained on biological replicates. For edgeR calls, the thresholds were a false discovery rate-adjusted p below 0.01 and a log2 fold-change of 1. As an exploratory analysis of dynamics, PCA with hierarchical clustering was applied to max-normalized trajectories of the 1000 most abundant clonotypes. The CD4 or CD8 phenotype of responding clones was assigned using the separately sequenced CD4+ and CD8+ repertoires. Clones were called with MiXCR by TCRdb after fastp trimmed the public reads at Q25, and only in-frame beta chains were retained. Duplicate CDR3 protein sequences are folded into a single record with the most common DNA and genes. V and J calls and clone size were set by TCRdb, not the authors. In all, the sample holds about 440,000 distinct CDR3 sequences, and around 20% of those were seen once. The top ten hold about 8.1% of the sample.

The germline V gene encodes CDR1 MNHEY and CDR2 SMNVEV (reference sequence). Taken from cysteine to phenylalanine, the CDR3 has 16 residues. Just CDR3 DNA is preserved here, 48 bases in frame from base 1. V and J lose 5 bases and 1 base, and a span of 17 bases separates them. Of note for this clonotype: The specificity of this receptor is unknown. Qualities for individual bases were not recorded, and no much larger clone is one base off.

Ficoll-Paque density gradient centrifugation was used to isolate PBMCs. The sequence came from an adult woman who had mild COVID-19 (a few samples of this study predate the infection). The sample titles of this study are shuffled in the database, so cell type and time point are left out; the donor was told from shared clones. The chain uses TRBV27 and TRBJ1-1, and possibly TRBD1, on 6 matching bases. Sequenced material: PBMCs or a T cell subset sorted from them (not recorded which). CDR3 sequence: CASSPPLGTKNTEAFF. The DNA sequence reads TGTGCCAGCAGTCCTCCGTTAGGGACAAAGAACACTGAAGCTTTCTTT.